The T cell receptor (beta chain) under discussion was sequenced for a study of cytotoxic CD8 clonotypes in ibrutinib-treated CLL. Study outcomes and limitations: Ibrutinib response saw clonality rise, and progression saw it return toward baseline. Once treatment began, public clonotypes, which were uncommon, contracted or stayed stable. Sampling time points were not equivalent between sustained-remission and progressing patients. Pretreatment clonality was elevated relative to age-matched healthy donors and paralleled circulating CD8+ T-cell counts.

This CDR3 is built from 15 residues. V lost 4 bases to trimming and J lost 0 bases, with 14 bases between them. Germline V gene data show CDR1 as SGHNT and CDR2 as YYREEE (reference sequence). Profiled with immunoSEQ multiplex PCR; TCRdb holds only in-frame clones, not every one. The sample carries a few hundred thousand clones, 67% recorded once. About this clone itself: Its specificity is unknown.

The clonotype was recovered from a human donor with chronic lymphocytic leukemia. This rearrangement joins TRBV5-4 to TRBJ2-7, with D possibly being TRBD1 or TRBD2 (6 bases each). The source material was PBMCs, sampled after 36 months of ibrutinib treatment. CDR3 residues: CASSTGAGVSYEQYF. In nucleotides, the CDR3 is TGTGCCAGCAGCACGGGGGCAGGGGTCTCCTACGAGCAGTACTTC.